The 12 T cell receptor beta chains presented below share a single source sample, sequenced in a study of blood T cell repertoires in COVID-19. Using immunoSEQ multiplex PCR, the repertoire was profiled, and TCRdb retains in-frame clones only, with some absent. This table has fewer than 250,000 clones, around four fifths appearing once. The sequencing sample was made of peripheral blood. The origin of the receptors is a woman aged 60-70 years with active or convalescent COVID-19.

In DNA, the CDR3 is TGCGCCAGCAGCCTAAGACTGGGACAGGACTTCAATGAGCAGTTCTTC. Protein: CASSLRLGQDFNEQFF. The V call is TRBV4-1, the J call TRBJ2-1; 8 nucleotides align to TRBD1. In germline, CDR1 is MGHRA, CDR2 YSYEKL. The CDR3 contains 16 residues. The ends lost 4 bases at V and 6 bases at J; junction bases unmatched: 11.

The chain uses TRBV9 and TRBJ1-2, with D perhaps TRBD1 (6 bases). The germline CDR1 and CDR2 sequences are SGDLS and YYNGEE. The CDR3 has 15 amino acids. Trimming took off 0 bases at V and 7 bases at J, with 16 bases between the two ends. The CDR3 DNA sequence: TGTGCCAGCAGCGTAGCCCCAGGGGAAACTTCTGGCTACACCTTC. Protein: CASSVAPGETSGYTF. Full variable domain (missing parts from reference TRBV9 and TRBJ1-2): DSGVTQTPKHLITATGQRVTLRCSPRSGDLSVYWYQQSLDQGLQFLIQYYNGEERAKGNILERFSAQQFPDLHSELNLSSLELGDSALYFCASSVAPGETSGYTFGSGTRLTVV.

The chain carries TRBV19 and TRBJ1-1; D gene ambiguous. V was cut by 7 bases and J by 0 bases, with 6 bases left in between. The germline V gene has CDR1 LNHDA and CDR2 SQIVND (reference sequence). There are 12 residues in the CDR3. The chain's CDR3 is CASKTMNTEAFF. Written as DNA, the CDR3 is TGTGCCAGTAAAACTATGAACACTGAAGCTTTCTTT. The whole variable domain, filled in from reference TRBV19 and TRBJ1-1, reads DGGITQSPKYLFRKEGQNVTLSCEQNLNHDAMYWYRQDPGQGLRLIYYSQIVNDFQKGDIAEGYSVSREKKESFPLTVTSAQKNPTAFYLCASKTMNTEAFFGQGTRLTVV.

About this clone: Sequence at one end of the junction differs from germline and may be a read error. The rearrangement links TRBV27 to TRBJ2-4; unclear D gene. The CDR3 length is 12 residues. Germline CDR1 is MNHEY and CDR2 is SMNVEV (reference sequence). DNA for the CDR3: TGTGCCAGCAGTCTCCCTCCGGGTCCCCTCTGGTTC. Translating gives CASSLPPGPLWF.

DNA of the CDR3: TGTGCCAGCAGCGGACTAGCGAATGAGCAGTTCTTC. Amino acids: CASSGLANEQFF. V usage is TRBV11-2 and J usage is TRBJ2-1; 9 nucleotides match TRBD2. The CDR3 is 12 amino acids. Germline V gene data show CDR1 as SGHAT and CDR2 as FQNNGV. After removal of 5 bases from V and 7 bases from J, the junction contained 0 bases not matched to a gene.

J is TRBJ2-7 and V is TRBV2; D is ambiguous. Germline CDR1 is SNHLY and CDR2 is FYNNEI. CDR3 length equals 12 residues. V lost 4 bases, J lost 3 bases, and 7 bases lay in between. CDR3 sequence (DNA): TGTGCCAGCAGTGCTAGGAACTACGAGCAGTACGTC. Translating gives CASSARNYEQYV.

The chain is built from TRBV2 and TRBJ2-6, with TRBD1 as a possible D gene (6 bases). The CDR3 consists of 12 residues. Trimming took off 10 bases at V and 4 bases at J, with 8 bases between the two ends. Germline assignment: CDR1 SNHLY and CDR2 FYNNEI. This CDR3 is CATGQGANVLTF. In nucleotides, the CDR3 is TGTGCCACTGGACAGGGGGCCAACGTCCTGACTTTC.

The chain joins TRBV6-5 to TRBJ2-5, with 8 bases that match TRBD1. The CDR3 is 15 residues long. After removal of 5 bases from V and 5 bases from J, the junction contained 10 bases not matched to a gene. Looked up from germline, CDR1 is MNHEY and CDR2 is SVGAGI. The CDR3 nucleotides are TGTGCCAGCAGTCAAACCAGGGGGCGCGGGGAGACCCAGTACTTC. Translating gives CASSQTRGRGETQYF.

This clone occurred once. The chain links TRBV27 to TRBJ1-5, with D hard to call. V shed 4 bases and J shed 0 bases, with 16 bases lying between them. Per the germline V gene, CDR1 is MNHEY and CDR2 is SMNVEV (reference sequence). This CDR3 comprises 17 residues. As DNA, the CDR3 is TGTGCCAGCAGTTCTGTCGGTAACGTTTATAGCAATCAGCCCCAGCATTTT. Protein sequence: CASSSVGNVYSNQPQHF.

The genes are TRBV7-2 and TRBJ2-3, with 11 positions matching TRBD1. The CDR3 is 15 amino acids. Per the germline V gene, CDR1 is SGHTA and CDR2 is FQGNSA. V trimming: 5 bases; J trimming: 7 bases; junction bases outside the gene matches: 8. The CDR3 region is CASSRQGQGGNTQYF. Here the CDR3 DNA reads TGTGCCAGCAGCCGCCAGGGACAGGGGGGAAATACGCAGTATTTT.

The J gene is TRBJ2-2, the V gene TRBV12-5, with 11 bases matching TRBD1. Losses at the gene ends were 2 bases for V and 6 bases for J; bases not matched to a gene: 2. The length of the CDR3 is 15 residues. Germline V gene sequence: CDR1 LGHNT, CDR2 FRNRAP. In DNA form, the CDR3 reads TGTGCTAGTGGTTTGAGGACAGGGGGCCCCGGGGAGCTGTTTTTT. This gives the protein CASGLRTGGPGELFF.

V usage is TRBV3-1 (or the pseudogene TRBV3-2) and J usage is TRBJ2-5; 8 bases align to TRBD2. The CDR3 has 14 amino acids. Germline CDR1 reads LGHDT; CDR2 reads YNNKEL (reference sequence). Germline trimming cut 3 bases from V and 1 base from J; bases unmatched to any gene: 1. CDR3 coding DNA: TGTGCCAGCAGCCACGGACTAGCCCAAGAGACCCAGTACTTC. This codes for CASSHGLAQETQYF.